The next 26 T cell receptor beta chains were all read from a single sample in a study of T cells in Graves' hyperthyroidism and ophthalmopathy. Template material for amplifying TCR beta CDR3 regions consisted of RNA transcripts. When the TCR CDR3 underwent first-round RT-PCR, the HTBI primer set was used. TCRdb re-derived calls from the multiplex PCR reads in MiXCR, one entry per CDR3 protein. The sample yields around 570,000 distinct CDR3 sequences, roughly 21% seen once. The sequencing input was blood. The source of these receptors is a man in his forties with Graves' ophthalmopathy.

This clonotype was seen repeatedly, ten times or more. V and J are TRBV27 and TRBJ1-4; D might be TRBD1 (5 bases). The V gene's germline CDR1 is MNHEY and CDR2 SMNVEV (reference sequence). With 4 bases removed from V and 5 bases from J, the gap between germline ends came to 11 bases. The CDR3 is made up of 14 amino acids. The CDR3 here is CASSSLAGNEKLFF. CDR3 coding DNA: TGTGCCAGCAGTTCTTTGGCAGGGAATGAAAAACTGTTTTTT.

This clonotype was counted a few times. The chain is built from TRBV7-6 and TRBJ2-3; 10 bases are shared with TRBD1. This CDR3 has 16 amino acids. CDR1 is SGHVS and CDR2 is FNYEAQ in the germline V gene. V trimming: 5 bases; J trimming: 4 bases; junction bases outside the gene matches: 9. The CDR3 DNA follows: TGTGCCAGCAGCCTACTGGACAGGGGGGAACCAGATACGCAGTATTTT. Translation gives CASSLLDRGEPDTQYF.

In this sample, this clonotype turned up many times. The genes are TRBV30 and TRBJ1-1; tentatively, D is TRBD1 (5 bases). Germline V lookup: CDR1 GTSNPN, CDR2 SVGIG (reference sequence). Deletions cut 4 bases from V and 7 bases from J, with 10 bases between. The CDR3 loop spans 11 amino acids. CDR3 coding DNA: TGTGCCTGGATGAGGGGAATTGAAGCTTTCTTT. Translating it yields CAWMRGIEAFF.

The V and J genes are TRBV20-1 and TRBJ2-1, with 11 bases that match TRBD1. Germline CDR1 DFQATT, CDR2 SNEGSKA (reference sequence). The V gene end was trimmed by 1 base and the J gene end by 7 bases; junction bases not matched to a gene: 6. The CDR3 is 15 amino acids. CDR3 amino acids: CSARGTGGLMNEQFF. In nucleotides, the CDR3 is TGCAGTGCTAGAGGGACAGGGGGCCTCATGAATGAGCAGTTCTTC.

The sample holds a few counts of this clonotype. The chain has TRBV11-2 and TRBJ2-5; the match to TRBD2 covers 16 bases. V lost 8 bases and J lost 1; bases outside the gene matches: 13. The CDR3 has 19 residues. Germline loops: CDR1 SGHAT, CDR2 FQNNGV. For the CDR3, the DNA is TGTGCCAGCTCACCACTCCCAGGGACTAGCGGGAGGGCCCAAGAGACCCAGTACTTC. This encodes CASSPLPGTSGRAQETQYF.

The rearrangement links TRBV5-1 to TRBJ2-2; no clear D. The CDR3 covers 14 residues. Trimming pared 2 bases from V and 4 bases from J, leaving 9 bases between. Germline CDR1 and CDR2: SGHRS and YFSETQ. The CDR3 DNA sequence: TGCGCCAGCAGCTTTGACCCAACCACCGGGGAGCTGTTTTTT. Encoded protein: CASSFDPTTGELFF.

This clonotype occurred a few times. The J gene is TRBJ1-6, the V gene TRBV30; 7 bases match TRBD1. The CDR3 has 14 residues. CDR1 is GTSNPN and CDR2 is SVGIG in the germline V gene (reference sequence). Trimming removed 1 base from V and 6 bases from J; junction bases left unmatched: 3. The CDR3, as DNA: TGTGCCTGGAGTGCTGACAGGGTTAATTCACCCCTCCACTTT. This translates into CAWSADRVNSPLHF.

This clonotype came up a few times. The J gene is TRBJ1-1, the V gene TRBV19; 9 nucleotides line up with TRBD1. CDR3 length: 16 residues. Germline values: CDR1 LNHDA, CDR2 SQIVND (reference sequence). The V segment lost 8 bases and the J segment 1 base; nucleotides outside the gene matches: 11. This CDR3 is CASLNRDRATNTEAFF. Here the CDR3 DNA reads TGTGCCAGTCTGAACCGGGACAGGGCTACGAACACTGAAGCTTTCTTT.

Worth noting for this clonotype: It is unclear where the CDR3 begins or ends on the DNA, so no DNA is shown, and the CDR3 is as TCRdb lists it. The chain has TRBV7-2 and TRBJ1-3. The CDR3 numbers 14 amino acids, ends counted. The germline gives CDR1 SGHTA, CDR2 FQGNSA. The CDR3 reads CASSYWGSGNTKYF.

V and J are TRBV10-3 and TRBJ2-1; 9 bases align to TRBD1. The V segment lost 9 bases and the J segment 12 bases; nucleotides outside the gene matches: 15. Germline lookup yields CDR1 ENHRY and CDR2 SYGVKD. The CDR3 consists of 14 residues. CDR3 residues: CAIASGQGFLRQFF. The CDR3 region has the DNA TGTGCCATAGCCTCGGGACAGGGTTTCCTTCGGCAGTTCTTC.

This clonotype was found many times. This chain's CDR3 is CASSPSGFGMNTEAFF. CDR3 coding DNA: TGTGCCAGCTCACCAAGCGGATTCGGAATGAACACTGAAGCTTTCTTT. This chain joins TRBV18 and TRBJ1-1; no reliable D call. This CDR3 contains 16 residues. The germline CDR1 and CDR2 sequences are KGHSH and LQKENI. Between the trimmed V and J ends, which lost 2 bases and 0 bases, there was a span of 13 bases.

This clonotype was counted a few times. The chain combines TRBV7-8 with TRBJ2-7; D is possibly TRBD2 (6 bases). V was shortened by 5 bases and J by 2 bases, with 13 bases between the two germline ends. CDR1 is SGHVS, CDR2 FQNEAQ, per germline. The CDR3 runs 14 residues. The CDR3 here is CASSRGDGPYEQYF. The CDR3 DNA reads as TGTGCCAGCAGCCGCGGGGACGGTCCCTACGAGCAGTACTTC.

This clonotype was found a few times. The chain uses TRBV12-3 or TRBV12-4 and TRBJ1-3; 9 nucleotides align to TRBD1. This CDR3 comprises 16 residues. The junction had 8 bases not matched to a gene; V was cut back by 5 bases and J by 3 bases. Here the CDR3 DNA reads TGTGCCAGCAGTCTCCGGGACAGGGTTGATGGAAACACCATATATTTT. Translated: CASSLRDRVDGNTIYF.

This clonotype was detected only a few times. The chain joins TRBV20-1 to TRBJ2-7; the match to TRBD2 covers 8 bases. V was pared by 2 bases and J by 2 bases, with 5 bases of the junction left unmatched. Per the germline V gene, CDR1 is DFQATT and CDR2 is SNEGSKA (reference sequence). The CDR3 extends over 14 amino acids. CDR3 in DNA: TGCAGTGCTAGACCCCGGACTAGCCCCTACGAGCAGTACTTC. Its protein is CSARPRTSPYEQYF.

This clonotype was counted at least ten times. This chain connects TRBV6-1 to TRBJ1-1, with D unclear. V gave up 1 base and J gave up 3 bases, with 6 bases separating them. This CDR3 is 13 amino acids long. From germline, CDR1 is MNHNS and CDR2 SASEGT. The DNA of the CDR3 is TGTGCCAGCAGTGAAGTGGCGGACACTGAAGCTTTCTTT. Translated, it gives CASSEVADTEAFF.

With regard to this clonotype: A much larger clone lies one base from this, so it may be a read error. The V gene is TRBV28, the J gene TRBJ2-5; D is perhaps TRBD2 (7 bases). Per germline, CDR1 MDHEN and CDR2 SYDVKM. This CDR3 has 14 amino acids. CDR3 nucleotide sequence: TGTGCCAGTCGAAGGTGGGGAGGGGGAGAGACCCAGCACTTC. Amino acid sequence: CASRRWGGGETQHF.

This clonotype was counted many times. In DNA form, the CDR3 reads TGTGCCAGCAGCCAGTTAGGAGGGACCATCTACGAGCAGTACTTC. It specifies CASSQLGGTIYEQYF. The gene calls are TRBV28 and TRBJ2-7; D might be TRBD2 (6 bases). With 6 bases removed from V and 3 bases from J, the gap between germline ends came to 18 bases. Germline assignment: CDR1 MDHEN and CDR2 SYDVKM. This CDR3 is built from 15 residues.

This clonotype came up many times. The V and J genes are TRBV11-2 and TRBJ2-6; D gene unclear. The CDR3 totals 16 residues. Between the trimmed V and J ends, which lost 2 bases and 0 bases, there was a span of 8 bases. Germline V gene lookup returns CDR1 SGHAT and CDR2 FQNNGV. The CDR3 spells CASSLIASSGANVLTF. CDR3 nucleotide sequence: TGTGCCAGCAGCTTAATAGCCAGCTCTGGGGCCAACGTCCTGACTTTC. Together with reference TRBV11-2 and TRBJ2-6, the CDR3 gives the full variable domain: EAGVAQSPRYKIIEKRQSVAFWCNPISGHATLYWYQQILGQGPKLLIQFQNNGVVDDSQLPKDRFSAERLKGVDSTLKIQPAKLEDSAVYLCASSLIASSGANVLTFGAGSRLTVL.

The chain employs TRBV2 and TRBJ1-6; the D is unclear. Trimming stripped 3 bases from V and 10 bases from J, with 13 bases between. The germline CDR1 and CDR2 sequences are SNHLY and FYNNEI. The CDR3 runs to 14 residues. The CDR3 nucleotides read TGTGCCAGCAGTGAGGGCAGGCGTGGGTCACCCCTCCACTTT. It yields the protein CASSEGRRGSPLHF.

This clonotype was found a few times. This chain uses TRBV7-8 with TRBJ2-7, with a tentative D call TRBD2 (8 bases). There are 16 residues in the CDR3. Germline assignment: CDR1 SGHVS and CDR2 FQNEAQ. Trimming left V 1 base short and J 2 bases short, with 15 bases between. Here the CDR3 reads CASSLGISGTAYEQYF. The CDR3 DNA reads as TGTGCCAGCAGCTTAGGGATTAGCGGGACAGCCTACGAGCAGTACTTC.

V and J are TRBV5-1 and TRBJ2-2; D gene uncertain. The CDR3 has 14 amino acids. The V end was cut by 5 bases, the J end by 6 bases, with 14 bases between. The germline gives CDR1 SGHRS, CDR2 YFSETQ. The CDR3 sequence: CASSQIGRAGELFF. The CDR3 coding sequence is TGCGCCAGCAGTCAAATAGGCCGGGCCGGGGAGCTGTTTTTT. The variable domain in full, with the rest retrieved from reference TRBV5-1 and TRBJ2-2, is KAGVTQTPRYLIKTRGQQVTLSCSPISGHRSVSWYQQTPGQGLQFLFEYFSETQRNKGNFPGRFSGRQFSNSRSEMNVSTLELGDSALYLCASSQIGRAGELFFGEGSRLTVL.

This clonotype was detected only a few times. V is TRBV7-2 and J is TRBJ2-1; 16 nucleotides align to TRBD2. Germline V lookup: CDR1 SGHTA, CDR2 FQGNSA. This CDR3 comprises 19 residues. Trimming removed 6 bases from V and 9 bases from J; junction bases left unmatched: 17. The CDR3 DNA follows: TGTGCCAGCAGTACACCGGGACTAGCGGGAGGGTCCAGGTATAGTGAGCAGTTCTTC. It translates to CASSTPGLAGGSRYSEQFF.

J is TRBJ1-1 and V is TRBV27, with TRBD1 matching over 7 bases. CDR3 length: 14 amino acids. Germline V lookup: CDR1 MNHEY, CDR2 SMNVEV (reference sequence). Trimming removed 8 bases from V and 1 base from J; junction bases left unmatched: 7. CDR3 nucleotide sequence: TGTGCCAGCGTAGGGGGCATTCAGAACACTGAAGCTTTCTTT. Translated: CASVGGIQNTEAFF.

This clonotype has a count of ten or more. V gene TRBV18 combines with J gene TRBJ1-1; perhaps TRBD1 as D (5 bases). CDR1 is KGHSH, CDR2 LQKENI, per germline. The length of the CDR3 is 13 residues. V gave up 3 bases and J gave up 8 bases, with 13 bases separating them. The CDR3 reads CASSPLGGVEAFF. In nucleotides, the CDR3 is TGTGCCAGCTCACCTTTAGGAGGGGTGGAAGCTTTCTTT.

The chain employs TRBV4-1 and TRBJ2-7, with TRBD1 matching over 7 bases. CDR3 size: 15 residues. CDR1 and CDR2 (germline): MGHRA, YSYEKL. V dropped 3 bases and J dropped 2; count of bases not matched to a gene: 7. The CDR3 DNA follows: TGCGCCAGCAGCCAGGATTCCGGGACAGCCTACGAGCAGTACTTC. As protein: CASSQDSGTAYEQYF.

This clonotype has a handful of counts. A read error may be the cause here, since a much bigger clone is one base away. CDR3 DNA: TGTGCCGGCGACGACACCTTCTCCTACGAGCAGTACTTC. Its protein is CAGDDTFSYEQYF. The chain employs TRBV6-2 or TRBV6-3 and TRBJ2-7, with D uncertain. V shed 11 bases and J shed 0 bases, with 14 bases lying between them. From germline, CDR1 is MNHEY and CDR2 SVGEGT. The length of the CDR3 is 13 residues.